These 11 T cell receptor beta chains were sequenced from one sample in a study of early T cells in non-severe SARS-CoV-2 infection. TCRdb processed the 5' RACE reads anew with MiXCR; each CDR3 protein has one entry. This sample yields tens of thousands of distinct CDR3 sequences, of which 4% are seen a single time; roughly 3% belongs to the top ten. The sequencing sample was made of whole blood. The receptors were sampled from an adult who was a healthcare worker with PCR-confirmed SARS-CoV-2 infection or an uninfected control (not recorded which).

As concerns this clonotype: A much larger clonotype is one base distant, so this may be a read error. V usage is TRBV6-6 and J usage is TRBJ2-7; the D gene could be TRBD1 or TRBD2 (5 bases each). V dropped 5 bases and J dropped 5 bases, with 16 bases sitting between them. The length of the CDR3 is 14 residues. CDR1 is MNHNY and CDR2 is SVGAGI in the germline V gene (reference sequence). The CDR3: CASSPGTSSDEQYF. The CDR3 nucleotides read TGTGCCAGCAGTCCCGGGACGAGTTCTGACGAGCAGTACTTC.

A few counts support this clonotype. The chain combines TRBV7-9 with TRBJ2-1; D is perhaps TRBD1 (6 bases). This CDR3 is 14 amino acids long. From germline, CDR1 is SEHNR and CDR2 FQNEAQ (reference sequence). With 5 bases removed from V and 6 bases from J, the gap between germline ends came to 14 bases. The CDR3 here is CASSVGAGVNEQFF. As DNA, the CDR3 is TGTGCCAGCAGCGTCGGGGCAGGGGTCAATGAGCAGTTCTTC. Complete variable domain (other parts from reference TRBV7-9 and TRBJ2-1): DTGVSQNPRHKITKRGQNVTFRCDPISEHNRLYWYRQTLGQGPEFLTYFQNEAQLEKSRLLSDRFSAERPKGSFSTLEIQRTEQGDSAMYLCASSVGAGVNEQFFGPGTRLTVL.

The chain combines TRBV4-1 with TRBJ1-3, with TRBD1 identical over 8 bases. CDR3 size: 16 residues. From germline, CDR1 is MGHRA and CDR2 YSYEKL. After removal of 1 base from V and 0 bases from J, the junction contained 2 bases not matched to a gene. The CDR3 DNA sequence: TGCGCCAGCAGCCAAGCCAGGGGGCTCTCTGGAAACACCATATATTTT. It is translated as CASSQARGLSGNTIYF.

CDR3 nucleotides: TGTGCCAGCAGCTCGGTAGCGGGGCAGTACAATGAGCAGTTCTTC. Protein sequence: CASSSVAGQYNEQFF. The J gene is TRBJ2-1, the V gene TRBV7-3, with 8 bases matching TRBD2. The germline V gene encodes CDR1 SGHTA and CDR2 FQGTGA. The CDR3 has 15 residues. The J segment lost 4 bases and the V segment lost 4 bases, leaving 6 bases of the junction unmatched.

This clonotype was seen repeatedly, ten times or more. The gene calls are TRBV19 and TRBJ1-5, with D uncertain. The CDR3 is 14 amino acids. Germline loops: CDR1 LNHDA, CDR2 SQIVND (reference sequence). The V gene lost 3 bases and the J gene lost 3 bases, with 9 bases spanning the gap. Written as DNA, the CDR3 is TGTGCCAGTAGTATCTGGGAGACCAATCAGCCCCAGCATTTT. Its translation is CASSIWETNQPQHF.

The genes are TRBV20-1 and TRBJ2-5, with 7 bases identical to TRBD2. V shed 6 bases, J shed 4 bases, and the junction held 11 bases outside the gene matches. The CDR3 consists of 14 residues. Germline CDR1 DFQATT, CDR2 SNEGSKA (reference sequence). This CDR3 is CSAIPTGGGETQYF. The CDR3 DNA reads TGCAGTGCAATCCCCACGGGGGGAGGAGAGACCCAGTACTTC.

This clonotype appeared many times. The gene calls are TRBV5-6 and TRBJ2-3; 10 bases align to TRBD1. The CDR3 totals 17 residues. V lost 2 bases to trimming and J lost 2 bases; unmatched junction nucleotides: 8. CDR1 is SGHDT, CDR2 YYEEEE, per germline. CDR3 amino acids: CASSLLGQGTTTDTQYF. The CDR3 coding sequence is TGTGCCAGCAGCTTACTGGGACAGGGGACCACCACAGATACGCAGTATTTT.

Ten or more counts support this clonotype. The chain is built from TRBV11-2 and TRBJ2-3; 8 nucleotides match TRBD2. With 4 bases clipped from V and 2 bases from J, the junction kept 5 bases outside the gene matches. Germline lookup yields CDR1 SGHAT and CDR2 FQNNGV. The CDR3 extends over 15 amino acids. DNA of the CDR3: TGTGCCAGCAGCTCCGGACTAGCAAACACAGATACGCAGTATTTT. It translates to CASSSGLANTDTQYF. The variable domain in full, completed from reference TRBV11-2 and TRBJ2-3, reads EAGVAQSPRYKIIEKRQSVAFWCNPISGHATLYWYQQILGQGPKLLIQFQNNGVVDDSQLPKDRFSAERLKGVDSTLKIQPAKLEDSAVYLCASSSGLANTDTQYFGPGTRLTVL.

This clonotype was seen repeatedly, ten times or more. The chain couples TRBV29-1 to TRBJ2-4, with 7 bases matching TRBD2. The V gene end was trimmed by 7 bases and the J gene end by 0 bases; junction bases not matched to a gene: 3. CDR3 length equals 13 residues. Germline V lookup: CDR1 SQVTM, CDR2 ANQGSEA. CDR3 in amino acids: CSGGGVAKNIQYF. In nucleotides, the CDR3 is TGCAGCGGGGGAGGGGTAGCCAAAAACATTCAGTACTTC.

This clonotype was observed at least ten times. The gene calls are TRBV6-6 and TRBJ2-1; no definite D call. Trimming left V 5 bases short and J 2 bases short, with 1 base between. The V gene's germline CDR1 is MNHNY and CDR2 SVGAGI (reference sequence). The CDR3 extends over 11 amino acids. This CDR3 is CASSPYNEQFF. For the CDR3, the DNA is TGTGCCAGCAGTCCCTACAATGAGCAGTTCTTC.

The sample holds many counts of this clonotype. V and J are TRBV5-4 and TRBJ2-2; D remains ambiguous. The CDR3 contains 15 residues. Germline V lookup: CDR1 SGHNT, CDR2 YYREEE (reference sequence). Between the trimmed V and J ends, which lost 0 bases and 4 bases, there was a span of 10 bases. CDR3 protein: CASSLARAGTGELFF. In DNA form, the CDR3 reads TGTGCCAGCAGCTTGGCCCGGGCCGGCACCGGGGAGCTGTTTTTT.